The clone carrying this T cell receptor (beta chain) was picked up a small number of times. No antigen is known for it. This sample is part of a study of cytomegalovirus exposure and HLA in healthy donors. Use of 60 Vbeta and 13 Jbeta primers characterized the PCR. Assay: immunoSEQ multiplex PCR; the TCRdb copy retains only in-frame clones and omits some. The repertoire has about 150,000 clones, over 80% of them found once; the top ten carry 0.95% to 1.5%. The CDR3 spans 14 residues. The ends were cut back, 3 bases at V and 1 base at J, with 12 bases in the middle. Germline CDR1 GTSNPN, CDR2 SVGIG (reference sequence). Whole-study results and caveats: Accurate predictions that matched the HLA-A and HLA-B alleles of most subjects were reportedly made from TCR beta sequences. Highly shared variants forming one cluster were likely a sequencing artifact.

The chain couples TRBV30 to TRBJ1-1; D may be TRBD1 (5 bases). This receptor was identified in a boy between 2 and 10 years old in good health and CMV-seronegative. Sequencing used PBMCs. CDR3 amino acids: CAWRLWGRNTEAFF. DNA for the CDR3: TGTGCCTGGAGATTGTGGGGCCGGAACACTGAAGCTTTCTTT.